What follows describes a single T cell receptor beta chain. Antigen: not known. TCRdb keeps only in-frame clones here, not all; method: immunoSEQ multiplex PCR. The table lists tens of thousands of clones, around 80% of them singletons, with 4.5% to 5.5% in the top ten. V dropped 4 bases and J dropped 6; count of bases not matched to a gene: 9. This CDR3 contains 15 residues. The germline V gene has CDR1 KGHSH and CDR2 LQKENI. Isolating CD4+ T cells followed less than 12 days of culture. PCR showed that the person got SARS-CoV-2 infection at some point between March and December 2020. The participants, recipients of two vaccine doses, got either BNT162b2 or mRNA-1273. The sample belongs to a study of vaccination effects on CD4 cells after COVID-19. Study-level points and caveats: Convalescent patients in the study were few, and early post-infection timepoints were absent.

The clonotype was recovered from a human donor who had a prior SARS-CoV-2 infection. The sequences come from CD4+ T cells from PBMCs cultured without peptide, collected after COVID-19 vaccination. The rearrangement uses TRBV18 and TRBJ1-5, with TRBD1 matching 7 bases. The CDR3 sequence: CASSLRQGSGQPQHF. CDR3 coding DNA: TGTGCCAGCTCACTACGACAGGGTTCGGGTCAGCCCCAGCATTTT.